Listed below are T cell receptor beta chains from one sample, sequenced in a study of blood T cell repertoires in COVID-19. The protocol was immunoSEQ multiplex PCR, while the TCRdb copy is restricted to in-frame clones and leaves out a portion. The sample lists about 150,000 clones; approximately 80% were seen once. Sequencing was carried out using peripheral blood. The receptors originated from a woman aged 45-65 years in a cohort sampled during active or convalescent COVID-19. Each CDR3 is given with its conserved first and last residue. The D gene is left open where the match is weak. Size is omitted from some rows. Given values are once, few, many or a class for expanded clones.

>.|TRBV4-1|14|.|TRBJ1-4
TGCGCCAGCAGCCAATCCGGAACTAATGAAAAACTGTTTTTT
CASSQSGTNEKLFF
>.|TRBV27|14|TRBD1|TRBJ1-1
TGTGCCAGCAGTCAGACAGGGGGACGGACTGAAGCTTTCTTT
CASSQTGGRTEAFF
>.|TRBV11-2|17|TRBD1|TRBJ2-1
TGTGCCAGCAGCTTAGGCGTTTGGACAGGGGGCTTAGGGGAGCAGTTCTTC
CASSLGVWTGGLGEQFF
>.|TRBV18|15|.|TRBJ2-1
TGTGCCAGCTCACCACGGCAGGGAGGAATCAATGAGCAGTTCTTC
CASSPRQGGINEQFF
>.|TRBV6-4|13|TRBD2|TRBJ2-1
TGTGCCAGCAGTGCCGGGACTAGCAATGAGCAGTTCTTC
CASSAGTSNEQFF
>once|TRBV29-1|15|TRBD1|TRBJ1-5
TGCAGCGTTGCTTTCCAGGGGGATAGCAATCAGCCCCAGCATTTT
CSVAFQGDSNQPQHF
>.|TRBV3-1/TRBV3-2|16|.|TRBJ1-4
TGTGCCAGCAGCCTAGCTATAGGGGGAGCTAATGAAAAACTGTTTTTT
CASSLAIGGANEKLFF
>.|TRBV5-1|13|.|TRBJ2-1
TGCGCCAGCAGGTTGGACAGTTACAATGAGCAGTTCTTC
CASRLDSYNEQFF
>few|TRBV4-1|17|.|TRBJ2-7
TGCGCCAGCAGCCAAGATCAGCTGGACACGGTTATGCTCGAGCAGTACTTC
CASSQDQLDTVMLEQYF
>.|TRBV2|16|TRBD1|TRBJ2-7
TGTGCCAGCAGCACCGGACCGGGACAGGGATTGTACGAGCAGTACTTC
CASSTGPGQGLYEQYF
>.|TRBV6-4|15|TRBD1|TRBJ2-1
TGTGCCAGCAGTGACTCGTGGACAGGGCGCAATGAGCAGTTCTTC
CASSDSWTGRNEQFF
>.|TRBV3-1/TRBV3-2|14|TRBD1|TRBJ1-5
TGTGCCAGCAGTTGGACAGGGTTCAATCAGCCCCAGCATTTT
CASSWTGFNQPQHF
>once|TRBV19|20|TRBD1|TRBJ2-3
TGTGCCAGTAGTACCCGTGGGACAGGTACGAGCGGGTCCAGCACAGATACGCAGTATTTT
CASSTRGTGTSGSSTDTQYF
>.|TRBV6-2/TRBV6-3|17|TRBD1|TRBJ2-3
TGTGCCAGCAGTTACGAGGGACAGGGGGCGCTCGCAGATACGCAGTATTTT
CASSYEGQGALADTQYF
>.|TRBV2|15|.|TRBJ2-1
TGTGCCAGCAGTGAACCCAGGGCCCTAAACAATGAGCAGTTCTTC
CASSEPRALNNEQFF
>.|TRBV14|13|.|TRBJ1-2
TGTGCCAGCAGCCAGACAGCTAGCTATGGCTACACCTTC
CASSQTASYGYTF
>.|TRBV6-5|15|TRBD2|TRBJ2-3
TGTGCCAGCAGCCCGGGGACTACCAGCACAGATACGCAGTATTTT
CASSPGTTSTDTQYF
>.|TRBV7-8|11|.|TRBJ2-5
TGTGCCAGCAGCCCGGGGGAGACCCAGTACTTC
CASSPGETQYF
>.|TRBV7-9|17|TRBD1|TRBJ1-1
TGTGCCAGCAGCTTAGATTACAGGGGGCGCATGAACACTGAAGCTTTCTTT
CASSLDYRGRMNTEAFF
>few|TRBV19|13|.|TRBJ1-6
TGTGCCAGTAGTCCGACGGGGGGAACACCCCTCCACTTT
CASSPTGGTPLHF
>.|TRBV5-1|18|TRBD1|TRBJ1-3
TGCGCCAGCAGGCTAAGATCCAGGGGGAACCGCTCTGGAAACACCATATATTTT
CASRLRSRGNRSGNTIYF
>.|TRBV6-5|15|.|TRBJ2-6
TGTGCCAGCAGGGGAGCAATCTCTGGGGCCAACGTCCTGACTTTC
CASRGAISGANVLTF
>.|TRBV7-9|16|.|TRBJ1-1
TGTGCCAGCAGCTTTTGGCAGGGGCAGGGTCGGGCTGAAGCTTTCTTT
CASSFWQGQGRAEAFF
>once|TRBV13|15|TRBD2|TRBJ2-3
TGTGCCAGCAGCCCCGGGGGACTAGTCTCAGATACGCAGTATTTT
CASSPGGLVSDTQYF
>.|TRBV5-4|17|.|TRBJ1-3
TGTGCCAGCAGCTTGGGAATGCAGGGGACCTCTGGAAACACCATATATTTT
CASSLGMQGTSGNTIYF
>once|TRBV7-9|12|.|TRBJ1-2
TGTGCCAGCAGCGTCGAGTCCTATGGCTACACCTTC
CASSVESYGYTF
>.|TRBV6-2/TRBV6-3|17|.|TRBJ2-5
TGTGCCAGCAGTTACTCCTCTGGGACGGAGGGACAAGAGACCCAGTACTTC
CASSYSSGTEGQETQYF
>once|TRBV10-3|11|TRBD1|TRBJ1-5
TGTGCCATCAGCCAGGGGGGAGACCAGCATTTT
CAISQGGDQHF
>.|TRBV30|16|TRBD1|TRBJ1-2
TGTGCCTGGAGCGCAACCGGGACAGGGGGGGGATATGGCTACACCTTC
CAWSATGTGGGYGYTF
>.|TRBV30|13|.|TRBJ2-4
TGTGCCTGGAGGGACAGAGTACAAAACATTCAGTACTTC
CAWRDRVQNIQYF
>.|TRBV30|15|TRBD2|TRBJ2-5
TGTGCCTGGAGTGAACGGGGGGGCGGCCAAGAGACCCAGTACTTC
CAWSERGGGQETQYF
>.|TRBV2|18|.|TRBJ1-4
TGTGCCAGCAGTGACCTGGGTCTAAGGACAGCTACTAATGAAAAACTGTTTTTT
CASSDLGLRTATNEKLFF
>.|TRBV12-3/TRBV12-4|11|.|TRBJ1-1
TGTGCCAGCAGCTTGGGGGGTGGAACTTTCTTT
CASSLGGGTFF
>.|TRBV5-5|14|.|TRBJ2-3
TGTGCCAGCTCGGGAGGTGGTACCCAGGGGACGCAGTATTTT
CASSGGGTQGTQYF
>.|TRBV19|14|.|TRBJ1-3
TGTGCCAGTAGCAAACAGCATTCTGGAAACACCATATATTTT
CASSKQHSGNTIYF
>once|TRBV6-2/TRBV6-3|15|TRBD1|TRBJ1-5
TGTGCCAGCAGTGGGGACAGGGGCGGACGACAGCCCCAGCATTTT
CASSGDRGGRQPQHF
>.|TRBV3-1/TRBV3-2|12|.|TRBJ1-2
TGTGCCAGCAGCCAATTTCTGTCCGGCTACACCTTC
CASSQFLSGYTF
>.|TRBV10-2|16|TRBD2|TRBJ2-5
TGCGCCAGCACCGGACTAGCGGGGGGACCGGGAGAGACCCAGTACTTC
CASTGLAGGPGETQYF
>.|TRBV2|11|.|TRBJ1-1
TGTGCCAGCAAAGCCCCTCGGGAAGCTTTCTTT
CASKAPREAFF
>.|TRBV29-1|13|.|TRBJ1-1
TGCAGCGTTGAATCAGGGCGGGAGACTGAAGCTTTCTTT
CSVESGRETEAFF
>few|TRBV7-2|14|.|TRBJ1-2
TGTGCCAGCAGATTCGCCGGGGATAACTATGGCTACACCTTC
CASRFAGDNYGYTF
>.|TRBV11-2|14|.|TRBJ1-3
TGTGCCAGCAGCCTGGCCGTCTCTGGAAACACCATATATTTT
CASSLAVSGNTIYF
>once|TRBV13|16|.|TRBJ2-4
TGTGCCAGCAGCTTACAGATAGGGGTAGCCAAAAACATTCAGTACTTC
CASSLQIGVAKNIQYF
>.|TRBV6-5|14|.|TRBJ1-1
TGTGCCAGCAGTTACTCAACACCGAACACTGAAGCTTTCTTT
CASSYSTPNTEAFF
>.|TRBV7-2|15|.|TRBJ1-2
TGTGCCAGCAGCCTAGACATGGTACAGGGACGGGACTACACCTTC
CASSLDMVQGRDYTF
>few|TRBV10-3|14|TRBD1|TRBJ2-2
TGTGCCATCAGTAATGACAGGGACACCGGGGAGCTGTTTTTT
CAISNDRDTGELFF
>.|TRBV3-1/TRBV3-2|13|.|TRBJ2-7
TGTGCCAGCAGCCAAGAGGGGGCGGGTGAGCAGTACTTC
CASSQEGAGEQYF
>.|TRBV18|15|TRBD1|TRBJ1-2
TGTGCCAGCTCACCCAGCCGGGACAGGGTCTATGGCTACACCTTC
CASSPSRDRVYGYTF